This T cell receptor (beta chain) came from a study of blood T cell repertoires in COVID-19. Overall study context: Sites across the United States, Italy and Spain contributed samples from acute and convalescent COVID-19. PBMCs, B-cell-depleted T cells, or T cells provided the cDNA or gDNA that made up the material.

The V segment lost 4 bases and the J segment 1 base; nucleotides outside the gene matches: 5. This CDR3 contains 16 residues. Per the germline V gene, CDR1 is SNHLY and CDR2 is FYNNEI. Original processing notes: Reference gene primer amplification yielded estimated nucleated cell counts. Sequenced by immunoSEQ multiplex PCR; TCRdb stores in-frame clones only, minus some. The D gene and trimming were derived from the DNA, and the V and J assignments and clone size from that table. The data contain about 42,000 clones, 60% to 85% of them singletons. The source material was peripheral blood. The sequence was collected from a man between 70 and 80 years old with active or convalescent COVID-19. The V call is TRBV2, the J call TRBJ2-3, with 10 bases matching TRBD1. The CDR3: CASSADRGVGTDTQYF. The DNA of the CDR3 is TGTGCCAGCAGTGCGGACAGGGGGGTAGGCACAGATACGCAGTATTTT.